The following is a TCR beta chain sequence with its context. This sample was taken from a study of blood T cell repertoires in COVID-19. Study as a whole: The study drew acute and convalescent COVID-19 samples from the United States, Italy and Spain. Sources were T cells, B-cell-depleted T cells, or PBMCs; the material itself was cDNA or gDNA.

Original processing notes: Estimated nucleated cell counts came from reference gene primer amplification. Using immunoSEQ multiplex PCR, the repertoire was profiled, and TCRdb retains in-frame clones only, with some absent. For V, J and clone size, that table is used; D and trimming come from the DNA. Among 100,000 to 120,000 clones listed, more than 75% were seen once. Germline V gene data show CDR1 as SGHRS and CDR2 as YFSETQ. Trimming removed 2 bases from V and 2 bases from J, with 3 bases in between. The CDR3 spans 12 residues. The sample was peripheral blood. V usage is TRBV5-1 and J usage is TRBJ2-3; unclear D gene. The receptor's source is a middle-aged woman with acute or convalescent COVID-19. In nucleotides, the CDR3 is TGCGCCAGCAGCTTCTCCACAGATACGCAGTATTTT. This gives the protein CASSFSTDTQYF.